This T cell receptor beta chain appears in the sequencing data of a study of T cells after yellow fever vaccination. Regarding this clonotype: Antigen unknown.

One entry per CDR3 protein results from TCRdb running MiXCR on the 5' RACE reads. The sample lists 450,000 to 600,000 distinct CDR3 sequences, about 17% occurring once. Germline loops: CDR1 SGHTS, CDR2 YDEGEE. Trimming at V came to 4 bases and at J to 8 bases, leaving 8 bases not matched to a gene. The CDR3 runs to 15 residues. Findings of the study overall: Reappearance after the booster was seen for most primary-vaccination clones, at roughly 96% CD4 and more than 80% CD8. A secondary response was less intense yet reached its peak sooner, at day 5 versus 15. Overall, a small share of clonotypes was seen in both CD4 and CD8 compartments.

This TCR was recovered from a man younger than 30 who received the YFV17D yellow fever vaccine. The chain carries TRBV5-8 and TRBJ1-4, with TRBD1 identical over 10 bases. The material was PBMCs, obtained around 5 days after the first yellow fever vaccination. The CDR3 reads CASSSRDRGFEKLFF. As DNA, the CDR3 is TGTGCCAGCAGCAGCCGGGACAGGGGATTCGAAAAACTGTTTTTT.